This T cell receptor (beta chain) is from a study of shared clonotypes between healthy human individuals (dated by TCRdb to the early 2020s). Context from the whole study: A few men and a couple of women, aged 18 to 49 years, made up the cohort. Libraries were prepared and TCR repertoires were sequenced by different laboratories using diverse techniques, in order to increase sequencing depth and limit assay-specific biases. Per donor, three plates each were used for CD4 naive and CD4 memory, two for CD8 naive, and one for CD8 memory. Each donor's leukapheresis produced roughly between roughly 0.94 and 9.5 billion PBMCs. To estimate repertoire size and how much clonotypes are shared between individuals, the study performed deep sequencing of blood TCR repertoires from roughly five healthy adults. On the study overall, not on this receptor specifically: The small number of donors limited the genetic and exposure-history diversity represented. Higher generation probabilities were observed for clonotypes shared by all four sorted-subset donors than for non-shared clonotypes. Based on pairwise subsampling, the degree of clonotype sharing among donors was expected to be affected by sequencing depth. Across four donors, around 5.4% of naive CD4, 3% to 3.5% of naive CD8, under 2.5% of memory CD4, and under 0.45% of memory CD8 clonotypes were shared. Estimated clonotype richness was generally larger for naive than for memory subsets. Sampling was restricted to blood, and TCR repertoires in tissues likely differ from the TCR repertoires found in blood. Incomplete sequencing was indicated by rarefaction of sorted-subset datasets, despite the large sequencing depth.

Using the deep immunoSEQ assay, multiplex PCR amplified TCR CDR3 regions from genomic DNA. Extracted genomic DNA from each cell subset was spread evenly across all wells of several immunoSEQ 96-well plates, with each plate serving as a replicate. For sorted subsets, each replicate PCR was loaded with approximately 200 ng genomic DNA, equivalent to some 31,000 T cell genomes. Purified libraries were measured with a Qubit 3.0 fluorometer, size-checked on a Bioanalyzer 2100, and measured again with the KAPA Library Quantification kit. Every immunoSEQ 96-well plate was sequenced on a separate single-read 150-cycle Illumina NextSeq 550 flow cell. Processing in the source paper ran as follows. The immunoSEQ output contained only junctional sequences without quality scores, so filtering could not match that applied to full-length reads. To assign V/J genes and CDR3, sequences were annotated against IMGT germline references using PyIR, a Python wrapper for IgBLAST v1.9. Reads were removed for weak V/J assignments (E-value above 1e-6), missing CDR3, stop codons, out-of-frame junctions, or ambiguous translated residues. A V3J clonotype was defined by an identical inferred V gene, J gene, and CDR3 amino acid sequence. The percentage overlap between two repertoires was calculated by dividing the number of shared unique clonotypes by the size of the smaller repertoire. Three approaches were used to assess repertoire richness: RTK rarefaction, the Chao1 estimator, and Recon v2.1 estimates of unobserved clonotypes. OLGA was used to compute generation probabilities for all TCRbeta clonotypes that the gDNA method yielded from a handful of donors. The table was pulled from immuneACCESS by TCRdb, which kept in-frame rearrangements only. Such tables lose some clones; where checked, under half of the loss comes from unresolved V genes, and the rest has no known cause. That table gives V, J and clone size, and the DNA gave D and trimming. A total of about 710,000 clones appear in this sample, about 80% of them only once. Of the sample, 1.5% to 2% falls within the top ten clones.

Donors were healthy HIV-negative adults with no recently reported acute infections or vaccinations. Only Caucasian adults living in Nashville, Tennessee, USA were represented among the donors. CD4+ T cells were enriched through magnetic negative selection, after which naive cells were positively selected on CD45RA and the remaining negative fraction served as the memory subset. Blood was collected by leukapheresis, and PBMCs were isolated by Ficoll-Histopaque density gradient centrifugation and then cryopreserved in liquid nitrogen vapor phase. Analytical flow cytometry was used to check the purity and quantity of every magnetically sorted T cell population. Genomic DNA was isolated from every sorted fraction and measured by UV absorbance on a Nanodrop 2000c. Concerning this clone itself: The specificity of this receptor is unknown. A much more abundant neighbour one base away suggests this may be a read error. Other DNA sequences in the same sample also yield this CDR3.

V lost 5 bases and J lost 1 base; the stretch between them is 8 bases long. The CDR3 runs 13 amino acids, cysteine and phenylalanine included. Left in the record is the CDR3 DNA by itself, 39 bases read in frame from the first base. CDR1 and CDR2 are drawn from the germline V gene: MDHEN, SYDVKM. The sequence derives from a woman younger than 45 in good health. The sequenced sample was memory CD4+ T cells sorted from blood. Read against the paper, the sample's cell subset or site label means: CD45RA-negative fraction. Rearrangement joined TRBV28 to TRBJ2-5, with the D gene call left open. The CDR3: CASSPGLQETQYF. The DNA sequence is given as TGTGCCAGCAGTCCCGGGCTCCAAGAGACCCAGTACTTC.